These 30 T cell receptor beta chains were sequenced from one sample in a study of breast tumors, draining lymph nodes, adjacent tissues. Axillary draining lymph nodes of breast cancer patients supplied the node samples. Via MiXCR, TCRdb re-called the multiplex PCR reads, giving one row per CDR3 protein. The data show approximately 200,000 distinct CDR3 sequences, 25% to 40% seen once. The sequenced material came from axillary lymph node tissue. These receptors were collected from a female donor with breast cancer. Some clones in this sample may be carry-over from other donors' samples.

This chain links TRBV7-9 with TRBJ1-3; maybe TRBD1 (5 bases). CDR1 is SEHNR, CDR2 FQNEAQ, per germline (reference sequence). The CDR3 has 12 amino acids. V shed 7 bases and J shed 9 bases, with 13 bases lying between them. Written as DNA, the CDR3 is TGTGCCAGCACCAGACAGAGTGGCACCATATATTTT. Translating it yields CASTRQSGTIYF.

This clonotype came up many times. The genes are TRBV19 and TRBJ2-3, with a weak D call TRBD2 (6 bases). CDR1 and CDR2 (germline): LNHDA, SQIVND (reference sequence). The CDR3 spans 14 residues. The ends were cut back, 2 bases at V and 5 bases at J, with 11 bases in the middle. CDR3 residues: CASSIQGGKDTQYF. As DNA, the CDR3 is TGTGCCAGTAGTATACAGGGAGGAAAAGATACGCAGTATTTT.

This clonotype showed up many times. The chain uses TRBV29-1 and TRBJ2-7; 11 bases match TRBD1. This CDR3 is built from 12 residues. The trim removed 6 bases at V and 6 bases at J, leaving 4 bases unmatched. Germline-derived CDR1 and CDR2 are SQVTM and ANQGSEA. The CDR3 coding sequence is TGCAGCGTCCGGACAGGGGGCATCGAGCAGTACTTC. Encoded protein: CSVRTGGIEQYF.

Written as DNA, the CDR3 is TGTGCCGGCGGGGGTTCGAACACCGGGGAGCTGTTTTTT. This translates into CAGGGSNTGELFF. The genes are TRBV24-1 and TRBJ2-2; 7 nucleotides agree with TRBD2. V was clipped by 12 bases and J by 0 bases; unmatched bases: 3. CDR1 is KGHDR, CDR2 SFDVKD, per germline. The CDR3 totals 13 residues.

The chain carries TRBV7-8 and TRBJ1-4, with D tentatively TRBD1 (6 bases). The V gene's germline CDR1 is SGHVS and CDR2 FQNEAQ. V was pared by 1 base and J by 7 bases, with 10 bases between. This CDR3 is 14 amino acids long. CDR3 region: CASSLGPGAEKLFF. CDR3 in DNA: TGTGCCAGCAGCTTAGGGCCGGGGGCTGAAAAACTGTTTTTT.

This chain uses TRBV6-5 with TRBJ1-1, with 7 bases aligning to TRBD1. This CDR3 spans 13 amino acids. After removal of 6 bases from V and 9 bases from J, the junction contained 10 bases not matched to a gene. The germline V gene encodes CDR1 MNHEY and CDR2 SVGAGI. The CDR3 DNA follows: TGTGCCAGCAGGCAAAACGGACAGGAGAAAGCTTTCTTT. It is translated as CASRQNGQEKAFF.

The chain has TRBV19 and TRBJ2-4; D is undetermined. Trimming cost V 6 bases and J 5 bases, with 11 bases left between them. This CDR3 contains 13 residues. Germline V gene sequence: CDR1 LNHDA, CDR2 SQIVND (reference sequence). In DNA form, the CDR3 reads TGTGCCAGTAGGCGAGATGGCGAAAACATTCAGTACTTC. Translation gives CASRRDGENIQYF.

As for this clonotype: This could be a read error, since a much larger clone is one nucleotide away. The chain is built from TRBV5-1 and TRBJ2-2; 7 bases fit TRBD2. Germline CDR1 SGHRS, CDR2 YFSETQ. The CDR3 runs to 15 residues. The CDR3 spells CASSPPAGVPGEPFF. DNA for the CDR3: TGCGCCAGCAGCCCACCCGCGGGAGTTCCCGGGGAGCCGTTTTTT.

The chain uses TRBV10-3 and TRBJ2-1, with D possibly being TRBD1 or TRBD2 (5 bases each). V was clipped by 3 bases and J by 7 bases, with 10 bases between them. The CDR3 is 13 residues long. Germline CDR1 reads ENHRY; CDR2 reads SYGVKD. The CDR3 coding sequence is TGTGCCATCAGTGACAACGGGGCGAATGAGCAGTTCTTC. Its translation is CAISDNGANEQFF.

This clonotype has just a few counts. The V gene is TRBV12-3 or TRBV12-4, the J gene TRBJ2-4; D is tentatively TRBD1 or TRBD2 (5 bases each). V shed 6 bases and J shed 3 bases, with 15 bases lying between them. This CDR3 contains 15 residues. Here the CDR3 reads CASSSGTWDKNIQYF. The DNA of the CDR3 is TGTGCCAGCAGCTCGGGGACGTGGGACAAAAACATTCAGTACTTC.

This clonotype was counted at least ten times. V gene TRBV5-5 combines with J gene TRBJ2-5; 12 bases line up with TRBD2. Germline V gene sequence: CDR1 SGHKS, CDR2 YYEKEE (reference sequence). The V and J ends lost 2 bases and 4 bases, in that order; junction bases with no gene match: 6. The CDR3 is made up of 16 amino acids. The CDR3 DNA is TGTGCCAGCAGCTTTCTAGCGGGGGGGCGGGGAGAGACCCAGTACTTC. This encodes CASSFLAGGRGETQYF.

This clonotype was seen many times. The gene calls are TRBV6-5 and TRBJ1-6; D might be TRBD1 (6 bases). The CDR3 is 14 residues long. Trimming pared 6 bases from V and 5 bases from J, leaving 11 bases between. From germline, CDR1 is MNHEY and CDR2 SVGAGI. The CDR3: CASRPGGHNSPLHF. The CDR3 DNA reads as TGTGCCAGCAGACCCGGGGGGCATAATTCACCCCTCCACTTT.

This clonotype was seen many times. CDR3 sequence (DNA): TGTGCCATAGGCGGGGGGACTCGGGATACGCAGTATTTT. Translated, it gives CAIGGGTRDTQYF. This chain uses TRBV10-3 with TRBJ2-3; TRBD2 matches at 8 bases. Germline V gene sequence: CDR1 ENHRY, CDR2 SYGVKD. CDR3 length: 13 amino acids. V shed 9 bases, J shed 6 bases, and the junction held 8 bases outside the gene matches.

This chain joins TRBV25-1 and TRBJ2-1, with 10 bases lining up with TRBD2. Germline V gene lookup returns CDR1 MGHDK and CDR2 SYGVNS. This CDR3 has 17 residues. The ends lost 4 bases at V and 4 bases at J; junction bases unmatched: 10. CDR3 residues: CASSAHGLADPYNEQFF. CDR3 DNA: TGTGCCAGCAGTGCTCACGGACTAGCGGACCCGTACAATGAGCAGTTCTTC.

This clonotype was observed many times. This chain uses TRBV7-2 with TRBJ2-7; D call uncertain. Germline lookup yields CDR1 SGHTA and CDR2 FQGNSA. V was clipped by 5 bases and J by 2 bases, with 13 bases between them. This CDR3 comprises 14 residues. The CDR3 coding sequence is TGTGCCAGCAGCCCGTGGGCAGACCCCTACGAGCAGTACTTC. It yields the protein CASSPWADPYEQYF.

V gene TRBV5-1 combines with J gene TRBJ2-1; D might be TRBD2 (6 bases). Germline V gene lookup returns CDR1 SGHRS and CDR2 YFSETQ. V lost 4 bases and J lost 5, with 13 bases in between. The CDR3 runs to 14 residues. DNA of the CDR3: TGCGCCAGCAGCGTGGGGAGGTCCGACAATGAGCAGTTCTTC. It is translated as CASSVGRSDNEQFF.

The table lists this clonotype with many counts. CDR3 DNA: TGCAGTGCTAGAGAAGGAGATAGGGAAGGGGGGCAGTACTTC. Protein: CSAREGDREGGQYF. This chain connects TRBV20-1 to TRBJ2-7; a weak D match, TRBD1 (6 bases). Trimming shortened V by 0 bases and J by 9 bases, and 18 bases separated the two germline ends. Germline CDR1 and CDR2: DFQATT and SNEGSKA (reference sequence). The CDR3 is 14 amino acids.

This clonotype was detected many times. The chain combines TRBV6-4 with TRBJ2-2; tentative D call: TRBD1 (6 bases). The CDR3 runs to 16 residues. Looked up from germline, CDR1 is MRHNA and CDR2 is SNTAGT. Trimming pared 8 bases from V and 4 bases from J, leaving 20 bases between. DNA of the CDR3: TGTGCCAGCGGTTCCCCCAGGGGCTTGAGCACCGGGGAGCTGTTTTTT. Translation gives CASGSPRGLSTGELFF.

This clonotype was observed at least ten times. V gene TRBV30 combines with J gene TRBJ1-6; 11 bases match TRBD1. V trimming: 8 bases; J trimming: 7 bases; junction bases outside the gene matches: 4. The germline V gene encodes CDR1 GTSNPN and CDR2 SVGIG (reference sequence). CDR3 length: 13 amino acids. This CDR3 is CAGQGAGNSPLHF. The CDR3 DNA reads TGTGCCGGACAGGGGGCTGGCAATTCACCCCTCCACTTT.

This clonotype occurred many times. This chain connects TRBV4-2 to TRBJ2-3; 8 nucleotides line up with TRBD2. This CDR3 has 16 residues. With 1 base clipped from V and 4 bases from J, the junction kept 7 bases outside the gene matches. Germline CDR1 reads LGHNA; CDR2 reads YNFKEQ. DNA of the CDR3: TGTGCCAGCAGCCAAGTCCGGGGGGGGAAGGCAGATACGCAGTATTTT. Its translation: CASSQVRGGKADTQYF.

This clonotype has ten or more counts. J is TRBJ1-3 and V is TRBV6-5; D may be TRBD1 (6 bases). The germline CDR1 and CDR2 sequences are MNHEY and SVGAGI. This CDR3 is built from 15 residues. V gave up 0 bases and J gave up 2 bases, with 8 bases separating them. CDR3 coding DNA: TGTGCCAGCAGTTACTCCACAGGGACTGGAAACACCATATATTTT. Protein: CASSYSTGTGNTIYF.

This clonotype was counted ten times or more. The chain combines TRBV7-9 with TRBJ1-2, with D tentatively TRBD1 (5 bases). The V and J ends lost 5 bases and 7 bases respectively, with 17 bases between them. There are 14 residues in the CDR3. Germline values: CDR1 SEHNR, CDR2 FQNEAQ (reference sequence). The CDR3 nucleotides read TGTGCCAGCAGCAATACAGAGGGGACTTTTGGCTACACCTTC. Translating it yields CASSNTEGTFGYTF.

The chain combines TRBV6-5 with TRBJ1-2, with D possibly TRBD1 on 5 matching bases. CDR3 size: 13 residues. With 6 bases removed from V and 5 bases from J, the gap between germline ends came to 13 bases. Per the germline V gene, CDR1 is MNHEY and CDR2 is SVGAGI. The CDR3 DNA is TGTGCCAGCAGGCACTCGACAGAGTATGGCTACACCTTC. It is translated as CASRHSTEYGYTF.

The V gene is TRBV7-2, the J gene TRBJ2-3; D is possibly TRBD2 (6 bases). Per the germline V gene, CDR1 is SGHTA and CDR2 is FQGNSA. Trimming pared 10 bases from V and 2 bases from J, leaving 10 bases between. This CDR3 spans 12 amino acids. The CDR3 DNA is TGTGCCACGGGGACTTTCACAGATACGCAGTATTTT. Translating it yields CATGTFTDTQYF.

This clonotype was recorded at least ten times. The chain combines TRBV11-2 with TRBJ2-5; possibly TRBD1 or TRBD2 for D (5 bases each). V lost 6 bases to trimming and J lost 5 bases, with 13 bases between them. CDR1 SGHAT and CDR2 FQNNGV come from the germline V gene. This CDR3 has 13 residues. CDR3 DNA: TGTGCCAGCAGACCTTCGGGGCGGGAGACCCAGTACTTC. Protein: CASRPSGRETQYF.

This clonotype was counted at least ten times. The chain links TRBV7-2 to TRBJ2-7; TRBD2 aligns across 10 bases. Trimming cost V 4 bases and J 6 bases; bases outside gene matches: 6. This CDR3 has 14 residues. CDR1 and CDR2 (germline): SGHTA, FQGNSA. CDR3 sequence: CASSSLAGRAEQYF. As DNA, the CDR3 is TGTGCCAGCAGCTCACTAGCGGGGCGGGCCGAGCAGTACTTC.

This clonotype was seen many times. This chain uses TRBV7-8 with TRBJ1-4, with TRBD1 identical over 8 bases. V shed 5 bases, J shed 2 bases, and the junction held 4 bases outside the gene matches. CDR3 length equals 15 residues. Germline values: CDR1 SGHVS, CDR2 FQNEAQ. The CDR3 DNA sequence: TGTGCCAGCAGCCCCAGGGGGCTGACTAATGAAAAACTGTTTTTT. Translating it yields CASSPRGLTNEKLFF.

This clonotype was seen at least ten times. V and J are TRBV5-1 and TRBJ2-1; 13 nucleotides agree with TRBD2. Trimming took 4 bases from V and 0 from J; bases not matched to a gene: 7. The CDR3 is 18 amino acids. Germline V gene sequence: CDR1 SGHRS, CDR2 YFSETQ. CDR3 amino acids: CASSTGTSGKSSYNEQFF. For the CDR3, the DNA is TGCGCCAGCAGCACCGGGACTAGCGGGAAAAGCTCCTACAATGAGCAGTTCTTC.

The V call is TRBV3-1, the J call TRBJ1-1; D unclear. CDR1 and CDR2 (germline): LGHDT, YNNKEL (reference sequence). This CDR3 is built from 13 residues. The V end was cut by 1 base, the J end by 1 base, with 4 bases between. CDR3 sequence (DNA): TGTGCCAGCAGCCAAGGAACGAACACTGAAGCTTTCTTT. Translating it yields CASSQGTNTEAFF.

The chain has TRBV25-1 and TRBJ1-2; no reliable D call. CDR1 is MGHDK and CDR2 is SYGVNS in the germline V gene. The CDR3 sequence is 18 residues long. V lost 8 bases and J 6 bases, leaving 31 bases between the germline ends. For the CDR3, the DNA is TGTGCCAGCGTTGAAGAATTCCAGGTCCCCGCCAGTGCGGATGGCTACACCTTC. Residues: CASVEEFQVPASADGYTF.